The 31 T cell receptor beta chains listed next were all sequenced from one sample in a study of naive and memory T cell subsets. An equimolar mix of two oligonucleotides served as the beta constant-region primer for TRBC1 and TRBC2. Each CDR3 protein is one row after TCRdb ran MiXCR on the UMI-ligation and nested PCR reads. The sample has about 80,000 distinct CDR3 sequences; around 13% are singletons. What was sequenced was central memory CD4+ T cells from blood. The source is a human donor in good health.

CDR3 DNA: TGTGCCAGCAGCTTAGCTCTGCCTAATGGCTACACCTTC. Its translation: CASSLALPNGYTF. V is TRBV7-9 and J is TRBJ1-2; D uncertain. V lost 0 bases and J lost 6, with 8 bases in between. The CDR3 is made up of 13 amino acids. The germline gives CDR1 SEHNR, CDR2 FQNEAQ (reference sequence). Variable domain in full (rest from reference TRBV7-9 and TRBJ1-2): DTGVSQNPRHKITKRGQNVTFRCDPISEHNRLYWYRQTLGQGPEFLTYFQNEAQLEKSRLLSDRFSAERPKGSFSTLEIQRTEQGDSAMYLCASSLALPNGYTFGSGTRLTVV.

V usage is TRBV19 and J usage is TRBJ2-1; no firm D call. V dropped 10 bases and J dropped 8 bases, with 15 bases sitting between them. The CDR3 has 12 residues. Per the germline V gene, CDR1 is LNHDA and CDR2 is SQIVND (reference sequence). The CDR3 is CATRSWGDEQFF. DNA for the CDR3: TGTGCCACTCGAAGCTGGGGTGATGAGCAGTTCTTC.

This clonotype was found a few times. V is TRBV29-1 and J is TRBJ2-7; D is unclear. The CDR3 has 12 amino acids. Germline assignment: CDR1 SQVTM and CDR2 ANQGSEA. Trimming pared 5 bases from V and 2 bases from J, leaving 10 bases between. This CDR3 is CSVYTEAYEQYF. DNA for the CDR3: TGCAGCGTTTATACAGAAGCCTACGAGCAGTACTTC.

The chain is built from TRBV6-5 and TRBJ1-5; tentative D call: TRBD1 (5 bases). Germline loops: CDR1 MNHEY, CDR2 SVGAGI. The germline V and J ends were trimmed by 8 bases and 5 bases, with 28 bases remaining between them. This CDR3 region has 18 residues. CDR3: CASRPDPRVTGYDQPQHF. In nucleotides, the CDR3 is TGTGCCAGCCGCCCCGACCCCAGGGTCACGGGGTATGATCAGCCCCAGCATTTT.

The table lists this clonotype with a few counts. The chain links TRBV5-6 to TRBJ1-1; D is ambiguous. This CDR3 is 12 amino acids long. Deletions cut 4 bases from V and 7 bases from J, with 11 bases between. CDR1 is SGHDT and CDR2 is YYEEEE in the germline V gene. The CDR3 DNA follows: TGTGCCAGCAGCCCCGGACCGATTGAAGCTTTCTTT. As protein: CASSPGPIEAFF.

This clonotype was seen a single time. The V and J genes are TRBV5-1 and TRBJ2-7; 7 nucleotides align to TRBD1. The CDR3 extends over 14 amino acids. CDR1 is SGHRS and CDR2 is YFSETQ in the germline V gene. J was trimmed by 0 bases and V by 3 bases; bases with no gene match: 3. In DNA form, the CDR3 reads TGCGCCAGCAGCTACAGGGACAGCTCCTACGAGCAGTACTTC. It translates to CASSYRDSSYEQYF. Full variable domain (rest looked up from reference TRBV5-1 and TRBJ2-7): KAGVTQTPRYLIKTRGQQVTLSCSPISGHRSVSWYQQTPGQGLQFLFEYFSETQRNKGNFPGRFSGRQFSNSRSEMNVSTLELGDSALYLCASSYRDSSYEQYFGPGTRLTVT.

There are a few counts of this clonotype. The chain couples TRBV4-2 to TRBJ1-1; D call uncertain. With 0 bases removed from V and 4 bases from J, the gap between germline ends came to 12 bases. CDR3 length: 15 residues. The germline V gene has CDR1 LGHNA and CDR2 YNFKEQ. For the CDR3, the DNA is TGTGCCAGCAGCCAAGATGCAGAAAGGGCCACTGAAGCTTTCTTT. Translated, it gives CASSQDAERATEAFF.

The rearrangement joins TRBV9 to TRBJ2-1; a weak D match, TRBD2 (6 bases). Trimming left V 9 bases short and J 1 base short, with 8 bases between. There are 12 residues in the CDR3. Germline lookup yields CDR1 SGDLS and CDR2 YYNGEE. The CDR3 DNA sequence: TGTGCCACCGGGACTTCCTACAATGAGCAGTTCTTC. This gives the protein CATGTSYNEQFF. Looking up the rest from reference TRBV9 and TRBJ2-1 gives the full variable domain: DSGVTQTPKHLITATGQRVTLRCSPRSGDLSVYWYQQSLDQGLQFLIQYYNGEERAKGNILERFSAQQFPDLHSELNLSSLELGDSALYFCATGTSYNEQFFGPGTRLTVL.

This clonotype qualifies as medium-sized. The chain links TRBV12-3 or TRBV12-4 to TRBJ2-3; maybe TRBD2 (6 bases). CDR3 size: 14 residues. Trimming left V 8 bases short and J 2 bases short, with 14 bases between. CDR3 sequence (DNA): TGTGCCAGCGCCTCCGGAGGGATCACAGATACGCAGTATTTT. Amino acid sequence: CASASGGITDTQYF.

This rearrangement joins TRBV3-1 to TRBJ1-6; unclear D gene. Germline-derived CDR1 and CDR2 are LGHDT and YNNKEL (reference sequence). V gave up 2 bases and J gave up 5 bases, with 7 bases separating them. The CDR3 spans 14 residues. CDR3 protein: CASSQNLNNSPLHF. CDR3 coding DNA: TGTGCCAGCAGCCAAAATCTAAATAATTCACCCCTCCACTTT.

V usage is TRBV27 and J usage is TRBJ2-7; 9 positions agree with TRBD1. Germline V gene data show CDR1 as MNHEY and CDR2 as SMNVEV (reference sequence). The CDR3 spans 16 residues. V shed 0 bases, J shed 2 bases, and the junction held 5 bases outside the gene matches. CDR3 coding DNA: TGTGCCAGCAGTTTATCGTCGGACAGGGGTGCCTACGAGCAGTACTTC. This translates into CASSLSSDRGAYEQYF.

The V call is TRBV3-1, the J call TRBJ1-2; D is perhaps TRBD1 (5 bases). The germline V gene has CDR1 LGHDT and CDR2 YNNKEL (reference sequence). Trimming removed 2 bases at V and 8 bases at J, with 18 bases between. This CDR3 comprises 15 residues. CDR3 sequence reads: CASSQFVGDAGGYTF. CDR3 sequence (DNA): TGTGCCAGCAGCCAATTCGTAGGGGACGCAGGGGGCTACACCTTC.

The chain combines TRBV12-3 or TRBV12-4 with TRBJ2-4, with 7 nucleotides matching TRBD1. This CDR3 spans 14 amino acids. Trimming removed 6 bases from V and 5 bases from J; junction bases left unmatched: 7. CDR3 nucleotides: TGTGCCAGCAGCCTTGCCACAGGGGAAAACATTCAGTACTTC. This gives the protein CASSLATGENIQYF.

This clonotype was observed many times. The chain links TRBV5-1 to TRBJ2-2; D is unclear. There are 13 residues in the CDR3. Germline CDR1 and CDR2: SGHRS and YFSETQ. Trimming left V 4 bases short and J 6 bases short, with 10 bases between. CDR3 sequence: CASSLEGPGELFF. Here the CDR3 DNA reads TGCGCCAGCAGCCTGGAAGGACCCGGGGAGCTGTTTTTT.

This sequence joins TRBV20-1 and TRBJ1-2; a possible D gene is TRBD1 (5 bases). The V gene's germline CDR1 is DFQATT and CDR2 SNEGSKA (reference sequence). V was clipped by 1 base and J by 0 bases, with 6 bases between them. This CDR3 has 13 residues. CDR3 region: CSARGGANYGYTF. Written as DNA, the CDR3 is TGCAGTGCTAGAGGGGGGGCTAACTATGGCTACACCTTC.

Comment on this clonotype: A read error may account for a junction end that differs from germline. The chain links TRBV27 to TRBJ2-3, with 9 nucleotides matching TRBD2. CDR3 size: 18 residues. The V gene's germline CDR1 is MNHEY and CDR2 SMNVEV (reference sequence). This chain's CDR3 is CVSSLTLAGRWGTDTQYF. CDR3 DNA sequence: TGTGTCAGCAGTTTAACCCTAGCGGGGAGGTGGGGCACAGATACGCAGTATTTT.

This clonotype was seen ten or more times. The rearrangement joins TRBV30 to TRBJ2-5, with TRBD2 matching over 8 bases. CDR1 and CDR2 (germline): GTSNPN, SVGIG (reference sequence). J gave up 2 bases and V 8 bases, and 1 base lay outside the gene matches. The CDR3 is made up of 11 amino acids. The CDR3, as DNA: TGTGCCACTAGCGGACAAGAGACCCAGTACTTC. Translated, it gives CATSGQETQYF.

This clonotype appeared a few times. The chain is built from TRBV6-1 and TRBJ2-7; D is ambiguous. CDR3 length: 11 amino acids. V lost 4 bases and J 9 bases, leaving 10 bases between the germline ends. CDR1 and CDR2 (germline): MNHNS, SASEGT. The DNA of the CDR3 is TGTGCCAGCAGTGGGGCCAACGGGCAGTACTTC. Its protein is CASSGANGQYF.

This clonotype was detected only a few times. This rearrangement joins TRBV28 to TRBJ1-5; D is possibly TRBD1 (6 bases). The CDR3 runs to 16 residues. The V gene's germline CDR1 is MDHEN and CDR2 SYDVKM. V was shortened by 2 bases and J by 2 bases, with 13 bases between the two germline ends. In DNA form, the CDR3 reads TGTGCCAGCAGTTTAGGGAGGGCAGGGGGCAATCAGCCCCAGCATTTT. Translating gives CASSLGRAGGNQPQHF.

This clonotype was counted a few times. The chain employs TRBV30 and TRBJ2-5, with TRBD2 identical over 8 bases. Germline CDR1 and CDR2: GTSNPN and SVGIG (reference sequence). This CDR3 has 14 residues. The junction had 2 bases not matched to a gene; V was cut back by 0 bases and J by 2 bases. As DNA, the CDR3 is TGTGCCTGGAGTGTGGCTAGCGGGCAAGAGACCCAGTACTTC. Translating it yields CAWSVASGQETQYF.

Many counts were recorded for this clonotype. This sequence joins TRBV20-1 and TRBJ2-7, with D perhaps TRBD2 (7 bases). The CDR3 length is 14 residues. The ends were cut back, 6 bases at V and 3 bases at J, with 18 bases in the middle. The germline gives CDR1 DFQATT, CDR2 SNEGSKA (reference sequence). CDR3 sequence (DNA): TGCAGTGCCCCGGGGCGGGGGCCTTTCTACGAGCAGTACTTC. Translating it yields CSAPGRGPFYEQYF.

The J gene is TRBJ2-2, the V gene TRBV5-4, with 7 bases lining up with TRBD2. Per the germline V gene, CDR1 is SGHNT and CDR2 is YYREEE (reference sequence). The CDR3 is made up of 15 amino acids. The junction had 5 bases not matched to a gene; V was cut back by 3 bases and J by 3 bases. The CDR3 loop reads CASSSSGLYTGELFF. Written as DNA, the CDR3 is TGTGCCAGCAGCTCCTCGGGACTATACACCGGGGAGCTGTTTTTT.

There are many counts of this clonotype. The chain employs TRBV11-2 and TRBJ1-3; D is unclear. This CDR3 contains 16 residues. CDR1 is SGHAT and CDR2 is FQNNGV in the germline V gene. V lost 5 bases to trimming and J lost 4 bases, with 18 bases between them. CDR3 DNA sequence: TGTGCCAGCAGCGACCCCAATGCGGTAGGAGGAAACACCATATATTTT. Protein: CASSDPNAVGGNTIYF.

The sample holds many counts of this clonotype. The chain couples TRBV10-1 to TRBJ2-1; D uncertain. V gave up 0 bases and J gave up 7 bases, with 16 bases separating them. Looked up from germline, CDR1 is WNHNN and CDR2 is SYGVQD (reference sequence). The CDR3 totals 16 residues. The CDR3 loop reads CASSESGSMPFNEQFF. In nucleotides, the CDR3 is TGCGCCAGCAGTGAGTCCGGCTCCATGCCATTTAATGAGCAGTTCTTC.

J is TRBJ2-2 and V is TRBV20-1, with TRBD2 matching 11 bases. The CDR3 has 17 residues. V shed 0 bases, J shed 2 bases, and the junction held 5 bases outside the gene matches. Germline V gene lookup returns CDR1 DFQATT and CDR2 SNEGSKA (reference sequence). CDR3 DNA: TGCAGTGCTAGAGATTTTAGCGGGAGGGCCAACACCGGGGAGCTGTTTTTT. Amino acid sequence: CSARDFSGRANTGELFF.

The rearrangement links TRBV6-1 to TRBJ2-3; D could derive from TRBD1 or TRBD2 (5 bases each). The CDR3 extends over 17 amino acids. Germline lookup yields CDR1 MNHNS and CDR2 SASEGT. Trimming took 4 bases from V and 2 from J, leaving 19 bases between them. The CDR3 bases are TGTGCCAGCAGTGGGGACGGGACCCAGACCCCCACAGATACGCAGTATTTT. Its translation is CASSGDGTQTPTDTQYF.

Concerning this clonotype: Sequence at one end of the junction differs from germline and may be a read error. V is TRBV11-1 and J is TRBJ2-1, with 8 bases aligning to TRBD2. Germline values: CDR1 SGHAT, CDR2 FQDESV (reference sequence). The CDR3 is made up of 17 amino acids. CDR3 loop: CAGSPRVAGTFYNEQFF. The DNA of the CDR3 is TGTGCCGGCAGCCCTCGTGTAGCGGGGACCTTCTACAATGAGCAGTTCTTC.

The chain has TRBV7-2 and TRBJ2-1, with 9 bases lining up with TRBD1. The ends lost 5 bases at V and 4 bases at J; junction bases unmatched: 6. CDR3 length: 15 amino acids. From germline, CDR1 is SGHTA and CDR2 FQGNSA. The CDR3 DNA follows: TGTGCCAGCAGCCCCGCCGGGACAGGGTACAATGAGCAGTTCTTC. Its protein product is CASSPAGTGYNEQFF.

This clonotype appeared many times. The chain carries TRBV12-3 or TRBV12-4 and TRBJ1-1; D is unresolved. This CDR3 comprises 13 residues. The V gene lost 3 bases and the J gene lost 1 base, with 6 bases spanning the gap. The DNA of the CDR3 is TGTGCCAGCAGTTTGCCCCCGAACACTGAAGCTTTCTTT. Translated: CASSLPPNTEAFF.

The table lists this clonotype with a few counts. The chain recombines TRBV23-1 with TRBJ2-1; no clear D gene. TRBV23-1 carries the ORF label, with uncertain function. Trimming removed 3 bases from V and 13 bases from J, with 25 bases in between. This CDR3 spans 16 amino acids. The CDR3: CASSHPLGASHRSQFF. In DNA, the CDR3 is TGCGCCAGCAGTCACCCTCTTGGAGCCAGCCATCGTAGTCAGTTCTTC.

This clonotype was observed many times. V usage is TRBV20-1 and J usage is TRBJ1-5, with D possibly matching TRBD1 (6 bases). The germline V gene encodes CDR1 DFQATT and CDR2 SNEGSKA (reference sequence). Trimming removed 4 bases at V and 7 bases at J, with 11 bases between. This CDR3 is built from 12 residues. The chain's CDR3 is CSAKQGFQPQHF. CDR3 DNA sequence: TGCAGTGCTAAACAGGGTTTCCAGCCCCAGCATTTT.